The 27 T cell receptor beta chains in this list originate from one sample, sequenced in a study of blood T cell repertoires in COVID-19. The protocol was immunoSEQ multiplex PCR, while the TCRdb copy is restricted to in-frame clones and leaves out a portion. The sample includes a few hundred thousand clones, approximately 90% of them seen just once. Material for sequencing was PBMCs or T cells enriched from blood (not recorded which). The receptor set was obtained from a woman aged 40 to 49 who had been exposed to COVID-19.

V is TRBV7-3 and J is TRBJ2-1, with 7 nucleotides matching TRBD2. This CDR3 spans 19 amino acids. Germline CDR1 SGHTA, CDR2 FQGTGA. J lost 1 base, V lost 1 base, and 13 bases had no gene match. CDR3 DNA sequence: TGTGCCAGCAGCTTAAGCCCTTCCGGGGGGTCTCGTTCCTACAATGAGCAGTTCTTC. Translated, it gives CASSLSPSGGSRSYNEQFF.

The chain combines TRBV13 with TRBJ2-7, with D possibly matching TRBD1 (6 bases). CDR3 length: 14 amino acids. Between the trimmed V and J ends, which lost 5 bases and 0 bases, there was a span of 11 bases. The V gene's germline CDR1 is PRHDT and CDR2 FYEKMQ (reference sequence). The CDR3 sequence is CASSPRGSSYEQYF. The CDR3 bases are TGTGCCAGCAGCCCCAGGGGAAGCTCCTACGAGCAGTACTTC.

This rearrangement joins TRBV18 to TRBJ1-1; possibly TRBD1 for D (5 bases). Germline CDR1 is KGHSH and CDR2 is LQKENI. V shed 2 bases and J shed 2 bases, with 12 bases lying between them. The CDR3 is 15 amino acids. CDR3 in DNA: TGTGCCAGCTCACCAAGGGGAGGAGTTAACACTGAAGCTTTCTTT. Encoded protein: CASSPRGGVNTEAFF.

V usage is TRBV9 and J usage is TRBJ1-6, with TRBD1 as a possible D gene (6 bases). Per germline, CDR1 SGDLS and CDR2 YYNGEE. V lost 0 bases to trimming and J lost 8 bases, with 12 bases between them. The CDR3 consists of 15 residues. The CDR3 loop is CASSVGDRSDSPLHF. CDR3 DNA: TGTGCCAGCAGCGTAGGTGACAGGTCGGATTCACCCCTCCACTTT.

The V and J genes are TRBV19 and TRBJ1-1, with 8 nucleotides matching TRBD1. The CDR3 contains 15 residues. Germline CDR1 LNHDA, CDR2 SQIVND (reference sequence). With 4 bases clipped from V and 4 bases from J, the junction kept 8 bases outside the gene matches. The CDR3 loop is CASSNQGASGTEAFF. In DNA, the CDR3 is TGTGCCAGTAGTAACCAGGGGGCATCGGGCACTGAAGCTTTCTTT.

V is TRBV2 and J is TRBJ1-2; TRBD1 aligns across 8 bases. Germline loops: CDR1 SNHLY, CDR2 FYNNEI. This CDR3 spans 12 amino acids. Unmatched junction bases numbered 7, after V lost 8 bases and J lost 8 bases. For the CDR3, the DNA is TGTGCCAGCTCCCAGGGGGCCGCCGGCTACACCTTC. This codes for CASSQGAAGYTF.

The CDR3 here is CASSQDLFAGDTEAFF. The CDR3 DNA follows: TGTGCCAGCAGCCAAGATCTTTTTGCAGGGGACACTGAAGCTTTCTTT. The chain is built from TRBV3-1 (or the pseudogene TRBV3-2) and TRBJ1-1; D perhaps matches TRBD1 (6 bases). The CDR3 is 16 residues long. Germline assignment: CDR1 LGHDT and CDR2 YNNKEL (reference sequence). The V and J ends lost 0 bases and 3 bases respectively, with 14 bases between them.

The gene calls are TRBV28 and TRBJ2-7; TRBD2 is a possible D gene (5 bases). V lost 3 bases to trimming and J lost 2 bases, with 11 bases between them. Germline assignment: CDR1 MDHEN and CDR2 SYDVKM. This CDR3 has 14 residues. CDR3 region: CASSFSLAAYEQYF. The DNA of the CDR3 is TGTGCCAGCAGTTTTAGTCTAGCAGCCTACGAGCAGTACTTC.

V gene TRBV7-2 combines with J gene TRBJ2-7, with TRBD1 matching over 9 bases. Trimming at V came to 2 bases and at J to 5 bases, leaving 10 bases not matched to a gene. The length of the CDR3 is 16 residues. In germline, CDR1 is SGHTA, CDR2 FQGNSA. The CDR3 sequence: CASSLPRGQGVNEQYF. DNA of the CDR3: TGTGCCAGCAGCTTACCACGGGGACAGGGTGTAAACGAGCAGTACTTC.

This sequence joins TRBV20-1 and TRBJ2-3; possible D gene TRBD2, 5 bases. Germline V gives CDR1 DFQATT, CDR2 SNEGSKA (reference sequence). The CDR3 loop spans 11 amino acids. The V end lost 4 bases, the J end lost 6 bases, and 8 bases lay between the germline ends. The CDR3 spells CSATPGDTQYF. CDR3 coding DNA: TGCAGTGCTACTCCGGGGGATACGCAGTATTTT.

The chain combines TRBV29-1 with TRBJ1-1; a possible D gene is TRBD1 (6 bases). The CDR3 totals 12 residues. Trimming took off 6 bases at V and 1 base at J, with 9 bases between the two ends. Germline V lookup: CDR1 SQVTM, CDR2 ANQGSEA. CDR3 protein: CSVRRGNTEAFF. The CDR3 bases are TGCAGCGTGCGCAGGGGGAACACTGAAGCTTTCTTT.

The chain couples TRBV25-1 to TRBJ1-2, with 7 positions matching TRBD1. In germline, CDR1 is MGHDK, CDR2 SYGVNS. This CDR3 has 17 amino acids. Trimming cost V 3 bases and J 4 bases; bases outside gene matches: 14. This CDR3 reads CASSERGQRGNLYGYTF. In DNA form, the CDR3 reads TGTGCCAGCAGTGAGAGGGGACAGCGAGGAAATCTCTATGGCTACACCTTC.

The chain couples TRBV19 to TRBJ1-5; perhaps TRBD1 as D (6 bases). V dropped 8 bases and J dropped 3 bases, with 14 bases sitting between them. This CDR3 is 14 amino acids long. Germline CDR1 LNHDA, CDR2 SQIVND (reference sequence). This CDR3 reads CASVMGAINQPQHF. The DNA of the CDR3 is TGTGCCAGTGTCATGGGGGCGATCAATCAGCCCCAGCATTTT.

The chain joins TRBV7-9 to TRBJ1-1; possibly TRBD1 for D (5 bases). Trimming removed 4 bases from V and 11 bases from J, with 26 bases in between. Germline assignment: CDR1 SEHNR and CDR2 FQNEAQ (reference sequence). CDR3 length: 16 amino acids. In nucleotides, the CDR3 is TGTGCCAGCAGCTCCTTTAAGGGCGCGGGAAAGCGGGGGGCTTTCTTT. This codes for CASSSFKGAGKRGAFF.

The V and J genes are TRBV19 and TRBJ1-5, with 11 bases that match TRBD1. V trimming: 6 bases; J trimming: 4 bases; junction bases outside the gene matches: 8. The CDR3 length is 16 residues. Germline loops: CDR1 LNHDA, CDR2 SQIVND (reference sequence). CDR3 nucleotides: TGTGCCAGTAGGATTGGACAGGGGGCAGGTAATCAGCCCCAGCATTTT. This codes for CASRIGQGAGNQPQHF.

This clone has a handful of counts. V gene TRBV2 combines with J gene TRBJ1-5; 10 bases match TRBD1. Per germline, CDR1 SNHLY and CDR2 FYNNEI. V was clipped by 5 bases and J by 7 bases; unmatched bases: 8. This CDR3 comprises 15 residues. The CDR3 here is CASSTGDRGDQPQHF. CDR3 bases: TGTGCCAGCAGTACCGGGGACAGGGGCGACCAGCCCCAGCATTTT.

The V gene is TRBV19, the J gene TRBJ1-5; the D gene is possibly TRBD1 (5 bases). CDR3 length: 14 residues. Trimming shortened V by 8 bases and J by 1 base, and 12 bases separated the two germline ends. CDR1 is LNHDA, CDR2 SQIVND, per germline (reference sequence). The CDR3 reads CASLRPGSNQPQHF. The CDR3 DNA is TGTGCCAGTCTTCGACCAGGGAGCAATCAGCCCCAGCATTTT.

CDR3 protein: CASSTKLNTEAFF. CDR3 DNA sequence: TGTGCCAGCAGCACTAAATTGAACACTGAAGCTTTCTTT. The chain combines TRBV11-3 with TRBJ1-1, with no clear D. Germline CDR1 reads SGHNT; CDR2 reads YENEEA. V lost 5 bases and J lost 0, with 7 bases in between. The CDR3 loop spans 13 amino acids.

This chain links TRBV19 with TRBJ1-2; tentative D call: TRBD1 (6 bases). Germline assignment: CDR1 LNHDA and CDR2 SQIVND (reference sequence). There are 13 residues in the CDR3. The V gene lost 4 bases and the J gene lost 6 bases, with 12 bases spanning the gap. CDR3 in DNA: TGTGCCAGTAGTAGGCGGGGGGCTGATGGCTACACCTTC. Protein product: CASSRRGADGYTF.

This clone came up once. The chain is built from TRBV30 and TRBJ1-2, with D maybe TRBD1 (6 bases). Germline lookup yields CDR1 GTSNPN and CDR2 SVGIG (reference sequence). CDR3 length: 14 amino acids. V was trimmed by 2 bases and J by 5 bases, leaving 15 bases between them. The CDR3 DNA reads TGTGCCTGGAGTATAAAAACAGGGATGTATGGCTACACCTTC. Its translation is CAWSIKTGMYGYTF.

The genes are TRBV10-3 and TRBJ2-7; D may be TRBD2 (7 bases). The CDR3 is made up of 16 amino acids. V dropped 6 bases and J dropped 6 bases, with 24 bases sitting between them. From germline, CDR1 is ENHRY and CDR2 SYGVKD. Here the CDR3 reads CAISPKGGGTTSEQYF. The DNA for the CDR3 is TGTGCCATCAGCCCGAAGGGGGGGGGCACAACCTCCGAGCAGTACTTC.

Written as DNA, the CDR3 is TGTGCCAGCACCAGATCCAAGGATACGCAGTATTTT. This gives the protein CASTRSKDTQYF. This chain links TRBV2 with TRBJ2-3; unclear D gene. Deletions cut 7 bases from V and 6 bases from J, with 11 bases between. This CDR3 contains 12 residues. In germline, CDR1 is SNHLY, CDR2 FYNNEI.

The chain joins TRBV6-5 to TRBJ1-3; no reliable D call. Germline lookup yields CDR1 MNHEY and CDR2 SVGAGI. There are 15 residues in the CDR3. The V gene lost 9 bases and the J gene lost 1 base, with 16 bases spanning the gap. The CDR3 region is CASRSAHPSGNTIYF. The CDR3 bases are TGTGCCAGTCGTAGCGCCCACCCTTCTGGAAACACCATATATTTT.

The CDR3 protein is CASSVAGAPSGNTIYF. CDR3 in DNA: TGTGCCAGCAGCGTTGCGGGTGCCCCCTCTGGAAACACCATATATTTT. This chain links TRBV9 with TRBJ1-3; D is ambiguous. V was pared by 2 bases and J by 0 bases, with 12 bases between. Germline CDR1 reads SGDLS; CDR2 reads YYNGEE. CDR3 length equals 16 residues.

The V call is TRBV12-5, the J call TRBJ2-3; D not resolved. Trimming took off 1 base at V and 3 bases at J, with 2 bases between the two ends. Germline lookup yields CDR1 LGHNT and CDR2 FRNRAP. The CDR3 has 12 residues. CDR3 region: CASGLATDTQYF. Here the CDR3 DNA reads TGTGCTAGTGGTTTGGCGACAGATACGCAGTATTTT.

This rearrangement joins TRBV5-4 to TRBJ1-1; 7 nucleotides agree with TRBD1. Germline loops: CDR1 SGHNT, CDR2 YYREEE (reference sequence). CDR3 size: 16 residues. The V and J ends lost 0 bases and 0 bases, in that order; junction bases with no gene match: 5. This chain's CDR3 is CASSLGPRGLNTEAFF. As DNA, the CDR3 is TGTGCCAGCAGCTTGGGGCCGAGGGGGCTGAACACTGAAGCTTTCTTT. Looking up the rest from reference TRBV5-4 and TRBJ1-1 gives the full variable domain: ETGVTQSPTHLIKTRGQQVTLRCSSQSGHNTVSWYQQALGQGPQFIFQYYREEENGRGNFPPRFSGLQFPNYSSELNVNALELDDSALYLCASSLGPRGLNTEAFFGQGTRLTVV.

This clone was recorded once. The chain employs TRBV2 and TRBJ1-6; no firm D call. Trimming shortened V by 6 bases and J by 10 bases, and 22 bases separated the two germline ends. Germline V lookup: CDR1 SNHLY, CDR2 FYNNEI. This CDR3 comprises 16 residues. CDR3 in DNA: TGTGCCAGCAGGGGTAGGAGGGATTCGTTTGGATCACCCCTCCACTTT. It is translated as CASRGRRDSFGSPLHF.